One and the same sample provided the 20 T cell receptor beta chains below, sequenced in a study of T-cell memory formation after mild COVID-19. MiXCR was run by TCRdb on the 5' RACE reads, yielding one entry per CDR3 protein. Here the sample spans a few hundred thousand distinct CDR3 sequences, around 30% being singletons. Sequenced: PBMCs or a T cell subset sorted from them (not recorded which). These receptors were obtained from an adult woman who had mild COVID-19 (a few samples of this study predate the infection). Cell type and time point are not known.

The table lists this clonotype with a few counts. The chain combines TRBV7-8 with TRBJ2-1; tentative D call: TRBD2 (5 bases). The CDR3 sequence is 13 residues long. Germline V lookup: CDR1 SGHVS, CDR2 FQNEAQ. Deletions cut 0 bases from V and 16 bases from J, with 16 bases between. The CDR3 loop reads CASSLAGLPVFFF. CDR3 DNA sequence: TGTGCCAGCAGCTTAGCAGGACTGCCCGTTTTCTTCTTC. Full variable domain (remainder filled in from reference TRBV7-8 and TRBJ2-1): GAGVSQSPRYKVAKRGQDVALRCDPISGHVSLFWYQQALGQGPEFLTYFQNEAQLDKSGLPSDRFFAERPEGSVSTLKIQRTQQEDSAVYLCASSLAGLPVFFFGPGTRLTVL.

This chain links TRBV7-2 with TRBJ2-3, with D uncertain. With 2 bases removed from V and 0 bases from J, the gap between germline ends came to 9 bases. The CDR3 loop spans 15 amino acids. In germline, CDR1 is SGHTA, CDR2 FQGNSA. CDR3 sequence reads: CASSLRRLSTDTQYF. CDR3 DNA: TGTGCCAGCAGCTTAAGGCGGCTTAGCACAGATACGCAGTATTTT.

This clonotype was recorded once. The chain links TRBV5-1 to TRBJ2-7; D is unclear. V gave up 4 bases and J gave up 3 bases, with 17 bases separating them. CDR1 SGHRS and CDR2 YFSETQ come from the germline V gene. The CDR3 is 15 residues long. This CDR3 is CASSPEVTDSYEQYF. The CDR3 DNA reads TGCGCCAGCAGCCCCGAAGTTACCGATAGCTACGAGCAGTACTTC.

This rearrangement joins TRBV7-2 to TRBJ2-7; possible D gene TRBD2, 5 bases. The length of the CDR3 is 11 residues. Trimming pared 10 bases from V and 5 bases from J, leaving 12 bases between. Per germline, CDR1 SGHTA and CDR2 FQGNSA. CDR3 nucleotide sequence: TGTGCCACCGGGGTCCGGCACGAGCAGTACTTC. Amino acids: CATGVRHEQYF.

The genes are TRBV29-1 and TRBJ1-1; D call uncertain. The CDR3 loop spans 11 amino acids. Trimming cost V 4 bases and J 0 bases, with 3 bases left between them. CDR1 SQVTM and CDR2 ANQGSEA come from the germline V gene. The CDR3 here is CSVAVNTEAFF. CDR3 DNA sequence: TGCAGCGTTGCGGTGAACACTGAAGCTTTCTTT.

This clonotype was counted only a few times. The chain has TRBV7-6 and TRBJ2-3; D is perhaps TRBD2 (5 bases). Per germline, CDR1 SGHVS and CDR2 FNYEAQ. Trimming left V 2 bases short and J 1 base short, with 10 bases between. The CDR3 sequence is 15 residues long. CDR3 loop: CASSLSRAGTDTQYF. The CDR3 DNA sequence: TGTGCCAGCAGCTTATCGAGAGCGGGCACAGATACGCAGTATTTT.

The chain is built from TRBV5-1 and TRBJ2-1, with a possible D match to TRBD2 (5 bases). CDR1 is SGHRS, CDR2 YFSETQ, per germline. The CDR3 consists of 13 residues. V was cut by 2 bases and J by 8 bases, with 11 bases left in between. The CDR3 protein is CASSFRGMDEQFF. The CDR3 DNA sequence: TGCGCCAGCAGCTTTCGGGGTATGGATGAGCAGTTCTTC.

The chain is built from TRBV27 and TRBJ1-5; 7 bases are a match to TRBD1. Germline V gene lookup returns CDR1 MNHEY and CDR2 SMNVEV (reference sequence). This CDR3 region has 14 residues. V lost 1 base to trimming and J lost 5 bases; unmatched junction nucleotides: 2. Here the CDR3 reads CASSLYRGDQPQHF. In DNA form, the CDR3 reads TGTGCCAGCAGTTTATACAGGGGAGATCAGCCCCAGCATTTT.

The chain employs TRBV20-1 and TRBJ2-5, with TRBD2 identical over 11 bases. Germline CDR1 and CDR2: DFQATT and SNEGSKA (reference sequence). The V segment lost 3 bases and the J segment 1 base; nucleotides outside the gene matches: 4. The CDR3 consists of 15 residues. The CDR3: CSARGTSGGQETQYF. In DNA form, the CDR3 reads TGCAGTGCTAGGGGGACTAGCGGAGGCCAAGAGACCCAGTACTTC.

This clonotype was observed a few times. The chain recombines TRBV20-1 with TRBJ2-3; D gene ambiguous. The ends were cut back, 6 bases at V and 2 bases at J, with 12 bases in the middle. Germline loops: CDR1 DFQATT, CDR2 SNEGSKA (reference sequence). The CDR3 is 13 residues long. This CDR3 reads CSAELRTTDTQYF. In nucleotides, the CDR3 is TGCAGTGCCGAGCTCCGGACCACAGATACGCAGTATTTT.

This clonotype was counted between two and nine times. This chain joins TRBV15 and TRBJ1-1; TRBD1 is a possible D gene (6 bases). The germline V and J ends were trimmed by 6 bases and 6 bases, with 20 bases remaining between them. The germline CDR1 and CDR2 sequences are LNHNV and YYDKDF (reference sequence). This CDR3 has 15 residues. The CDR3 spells CATSFGPGGAAEAFF. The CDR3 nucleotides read TGTGCCACCAGTTTTGGCCCTGGGGGGGCCGCTGAAGCTTTCTTT.

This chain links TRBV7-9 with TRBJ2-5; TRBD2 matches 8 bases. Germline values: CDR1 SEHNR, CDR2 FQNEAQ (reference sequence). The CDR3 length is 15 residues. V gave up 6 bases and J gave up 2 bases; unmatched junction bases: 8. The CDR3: CASSFSGTEQETQYF. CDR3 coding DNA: TGTGCCAGCAGTTTTAGCGGGACCGAACAAGAGACCCAGTACTTC.

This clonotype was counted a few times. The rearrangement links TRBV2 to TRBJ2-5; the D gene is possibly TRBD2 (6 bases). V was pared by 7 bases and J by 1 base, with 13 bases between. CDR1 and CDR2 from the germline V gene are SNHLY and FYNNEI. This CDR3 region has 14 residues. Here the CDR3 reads CASMLDYLQETQYF. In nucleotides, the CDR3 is TGTGCCAGCATGCTGGACTACCTCCAAGAGACCCAGTACTTC.

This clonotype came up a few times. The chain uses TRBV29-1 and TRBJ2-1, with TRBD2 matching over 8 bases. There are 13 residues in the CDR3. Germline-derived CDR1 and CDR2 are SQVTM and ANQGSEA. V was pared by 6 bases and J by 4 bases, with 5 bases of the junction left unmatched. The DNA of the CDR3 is TGCAGCGTAAGCGGGAGAGGTTACAATGAGCAGTTCTTC. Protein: CSVSGRGYNEQFF.

DNA of the CDR3: TGTGCCAGCAGCTTAGCCGGGGACAGCTCCTACGAGCAGTACTTC. This sequence encodes CASSLAGDSSYEQYF. The J gene is TRBJ2-7, the V gene TRBV7-2; 7 nucleotides match TRBD1. Germline V lookup: CDR1 SGHTA, CDR2 FQGNSA. The CDR3 consists of 15 residues. V shed 0 bases and J 0 bases; nucleotides not matched to a gene: 2.

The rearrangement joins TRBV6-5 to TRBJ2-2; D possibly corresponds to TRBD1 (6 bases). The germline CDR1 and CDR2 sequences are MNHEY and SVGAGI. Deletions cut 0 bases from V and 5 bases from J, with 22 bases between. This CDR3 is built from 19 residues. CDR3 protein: CASSYSDGRPGVQTGELFF. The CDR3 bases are TGTGCCAGCAGTTACTCTGATGGTCGGCCAGGGGTGCAAACCGGGGAGCTGTTTTTT.

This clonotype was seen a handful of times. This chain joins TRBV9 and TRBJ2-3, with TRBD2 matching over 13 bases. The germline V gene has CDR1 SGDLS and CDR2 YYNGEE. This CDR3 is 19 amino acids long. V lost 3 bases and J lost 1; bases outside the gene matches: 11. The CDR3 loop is CASSASWTSGRWGTDTQYF. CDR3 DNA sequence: TGTGCCAGCAGCGCCAGCTGGACTAGCGGGAGATGGGGCACAGATACGCAGTATTTT.

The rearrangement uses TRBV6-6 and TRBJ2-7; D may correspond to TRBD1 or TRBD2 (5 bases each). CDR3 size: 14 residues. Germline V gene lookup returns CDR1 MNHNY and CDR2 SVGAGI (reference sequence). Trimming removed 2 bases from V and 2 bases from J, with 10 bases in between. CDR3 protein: CASSYEGTPYEQYF. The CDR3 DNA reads TGTGCCAGCAGTTACGAGGGGACCCCCTACGAGCAGTACTTC.

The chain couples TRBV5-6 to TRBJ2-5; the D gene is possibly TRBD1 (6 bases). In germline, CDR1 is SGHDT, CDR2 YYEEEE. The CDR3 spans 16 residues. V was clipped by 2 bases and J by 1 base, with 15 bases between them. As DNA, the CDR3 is TGTGCCAGCAGCTTCCCGGGACAAGGACCCCAAGAGACCCAGTACTTC. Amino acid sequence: CASSFPGQGPQETQYF.

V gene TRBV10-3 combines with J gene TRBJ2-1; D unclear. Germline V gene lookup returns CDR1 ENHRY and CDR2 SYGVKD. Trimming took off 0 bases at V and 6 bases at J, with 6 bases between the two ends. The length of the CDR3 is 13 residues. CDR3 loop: CAISESGFNEQFF. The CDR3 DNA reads TGTGCCATCAGTGAGTCAGGATTCAATGAGCAGTTCTTC.